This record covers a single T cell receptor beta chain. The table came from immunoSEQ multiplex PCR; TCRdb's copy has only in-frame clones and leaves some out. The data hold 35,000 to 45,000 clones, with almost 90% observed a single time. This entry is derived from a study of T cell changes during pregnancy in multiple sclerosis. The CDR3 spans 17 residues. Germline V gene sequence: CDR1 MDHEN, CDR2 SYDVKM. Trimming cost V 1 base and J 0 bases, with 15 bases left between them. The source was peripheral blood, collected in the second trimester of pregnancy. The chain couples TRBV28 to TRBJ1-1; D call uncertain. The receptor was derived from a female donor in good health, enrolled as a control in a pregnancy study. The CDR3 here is CASSLYPSGLLNTEAFF. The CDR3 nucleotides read TGTGCCAGCAGTTTATATCCGAGCGGCTTACTGAACACTGAAGCTTTCTTT.